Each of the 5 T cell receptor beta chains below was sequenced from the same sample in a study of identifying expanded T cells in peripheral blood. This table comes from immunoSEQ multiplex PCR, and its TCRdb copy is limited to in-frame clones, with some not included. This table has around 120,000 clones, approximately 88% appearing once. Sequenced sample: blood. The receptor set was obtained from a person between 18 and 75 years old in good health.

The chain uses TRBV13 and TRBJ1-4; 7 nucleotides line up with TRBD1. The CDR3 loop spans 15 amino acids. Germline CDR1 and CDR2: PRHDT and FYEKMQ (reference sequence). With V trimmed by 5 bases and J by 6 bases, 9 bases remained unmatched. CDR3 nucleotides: TGTGCCAGCAGCCACGGGACAGTGGGGGATGAAAAACTGTTTTTT. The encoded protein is CASSHGTVGDEKLFF.

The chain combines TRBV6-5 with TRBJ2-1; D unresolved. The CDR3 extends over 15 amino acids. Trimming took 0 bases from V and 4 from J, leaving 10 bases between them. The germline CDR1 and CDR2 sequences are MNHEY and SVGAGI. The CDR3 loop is CASSYSRPGYNEQFF. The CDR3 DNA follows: TGTGCCAGCAGTTACTCTAGACCCGGGTACAATGAGCAGTTCTTC.

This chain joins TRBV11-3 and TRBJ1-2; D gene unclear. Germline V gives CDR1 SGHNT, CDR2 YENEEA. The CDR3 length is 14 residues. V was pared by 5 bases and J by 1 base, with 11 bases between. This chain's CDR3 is CASSENTVNYGYTF. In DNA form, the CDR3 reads TGTGCCAGCAGCGAAAACACGGTTAACTATGGCTACACCTTC.

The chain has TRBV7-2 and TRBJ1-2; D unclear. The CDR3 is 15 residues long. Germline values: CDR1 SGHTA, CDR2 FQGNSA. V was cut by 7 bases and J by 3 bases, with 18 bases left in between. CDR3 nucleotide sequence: TGTGCCAGCAACCGAGGGAGAACCTGGGACTATGGCTACACCTTC. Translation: CASNRGRTWDYGYTF.

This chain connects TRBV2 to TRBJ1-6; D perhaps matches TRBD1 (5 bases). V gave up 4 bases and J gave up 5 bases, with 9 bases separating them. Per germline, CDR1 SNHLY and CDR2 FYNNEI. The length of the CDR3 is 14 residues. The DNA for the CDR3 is TGTGCCAGCAGTGCAGGGTCCCATAATTCACCCCTCCACTTT. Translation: CASSAGSHNSPLHF.